The entry below gives a single T cell receptor (beta chain) sequence along with its context. Germline V gene sequence: CDR1 DFQATT, CDR2 SNEGSKA (reference sequence). This CDR3 has 13 amino acids. V was pared by 3 bases and J by 4 bases, with 12 bases between. The sample is drawn from a study of CD8 T cells in Susac syndrome. Reverse transcription of roughly 0.45 to 1 ug RNA used random hexamers. One entry per CDR3 protein, called by TCRdb with MiXCR from the immunoSEQ multiplex PCR reads. The sample records 180,000 or so distinct CDR3 sequences, about 95% being singletons. The chain employs TRBV20-1 and TRBJ2-5; perhaps TRBD2 as D (6 bases). Input material: CD4+ T cells from PBMCs. The sequence was collected from a human donor with multiple sclerosis. The CDR3 DNA sequence: TGCAGTGCTAGTTTATCGGGAGCAGAGACCCAGTACTTC. This gives the protein CSASLSGAETQYF.